Listed below are T cell receptor beta chains from one sample, sequenced in a study of neoadjuvant anti-PD-1 for oral cavity cancer. Method: immunoSEQ multiplex PCR; TCRdb's copy keeps in-frame clones and lacks some. Of about 15,000 clones listed, 60% to 70% are singletons. The material sequenced was PBMCs, taken before nivolumab (anti-PD-1) treatment. These receptors came from a person aged 35 to 85 with oral cavity squamous cell carcinoma. Both conserved end residues are part of each CDR3. D genes are given only for firm matches. Clone sizes are given selectively: once, few, many, or a class where the clone is expanded.

J gene: TRBJ2-3; D gene: -; clone size: -; V gene: TRBV28; CDR3 DNA: TGTGCCAGCAGTTCTACTAGCACGACGCAGTATTTT; CDR3 protein: CASSSTSTTQYF
J gene: TRBJ1-6; D gene: -; clone size: -; V gene: TRBV11-2; CDR3 DNA: TGTGCCAGCAGCTCCAATACAGGGACACCCCTCCACTTT; CDR3 protein: CASSSNTGTPLHF
J gene: TRBJ2-2; D gene: TRBD2; clone size: -; V gene: TRBV9; CDR3 DNA: TGTGCCAGCAGCGCCCTAGCGGCCTCCACCGGGGAGCTGTTTTTT; CDR3 protein: CASSALAASTGELFF
J gene: TRBJ2-7; D gene: TRBD1; clone size: -; V gene: TRBV11-2; CDR3 DNA: TGTGCCAGCAGCTCGGGACAGGGTGTCTACGAGCAGTACTTC; CDR3 protein: CASSSGQGVYEQYF
J gene: TRBJ2-1; D gene: -; clone size: once; V gene: TRBV20-1; CDR3 DNA: TGCAGTGCAGCACCCGGGCCGACGGCGTTCTTC; CDR3 protein: CSAAPGPTAFF
J gene: TRBJ2-1; D gene: TRBD2; clone size: -; V gene: TRBV4-1; CDR3 DNA: TGCGCCAGCAGCCAAGCGCGTGCTAGCGGGAGGTGGAATGAGCAGTTCTTC; CDR3 protein: CASSQARASGRWNEQFF
J gene: TRBJ2-7; D gene: TRBD2; clone size: -; V gene: TRBV29-1; CDR3 DNA: TGCAGCGTGGGGACTAGTGACGAGCAGTACTTC; CDR3 protein: CSVGTSDEQYF
J gene: TRBJ1-1; D gene: -; clone size: -; V gene: TRBV11-1; CDR3 DNA: TGTGCCAGCAGCCCTCAACGGGGTATCGGAGCTTTCTTT; CDR3 protein: CASSPQRGIGAFF
J gene: TRBJ1-1; D gene: -; clone size: -; V gene: TRBV5-1; CDR3 DNA: TGCGCCAGCAGCTGGACGGGGGCGGTCGGGGACACTGAAGCTTTCTTT; CDR3 protein: CASSWTGAVGDTEAFF
J gene: TRBJ1-2; D gene: TRBD1; clone size: -; V gene: TRBV10-2; CDR3 DNA: TGCGCCAGCAGTGAGTCAGGGGGCCCCTCAGGGAGTGGCTACACCTTC; CDR3 protein: CASSESGGPSGSGYTF
J gene: TRBJ2-3; D gene: -; clone size: -; V gene: TRBV9; CDR3 DNA: TGTGCCAGCAGGCGATATAGCGCCGCGGGCACAGATACGCAGTATTTT; CDR3 protein: CASRRYSAAGTDTQYF
J gene: TRBJ2-7; D gene: TRBD1; clone size: few; V gene: TRBV28; CDR3 DNA: TGTGCCAGCAGGGGGACAGCGCTACGAGAGCAGTACTTC; CDR3 protein: CASRGTALREQYF
J gene: TRBJ1-4; D gene: -; clone size: -; V gene: TRBV11-1; CDR3 DNA: TGTGCCAGCACTCGACAGGCCGCAACTAATGAAAAACTGTTTTTT; CDR3 protein: CASTRQAATNEKLFF
J gene: TRBJ1-2; D gene: -; clone size: few; V gene: TRBV10-1; CDR3 DNA: TGCGCCAGCAGCTCCTTACGGGGCTATGGCTACACCTTC; CDR3 protein: CASSSLRGYGYTF
J gene: TRBJ2-1; D gene: TRBD2; clone size: -; V gene: TRBV5-1; CDR3 DNA: TGCGCCAGCAGCTTGTTGGGGCTAGCGGGAAACAATGAGCAGTTCTTC; CDR3 protein: CASSLLGLAGNNEQFF
J gene: TRBJ2-1; D gene: TRBD2; clone size: -; V gene: TRBV5-4; CDR3 DNA: TGTGCCAGCAGCCCGGGGGGGCCCCTAAGGGATGAGCAGTTCTTC; CDR3 protein: CASSPGGPLRDEQFF
J gene: TRBJ1-3; D gene: -; clone size: -; V gene: TRBV10-3; CDR3 DNA: TGTGCCATCAGTCCGGACCGCGGCTCTGGAAACACCATATATTTT; CDR3 protein: CAISPDRGSGNTIYF
J gene: TRBJ1-2; D gene: -; clone size: -; V gene: TRBV2; CDR3 DNA: TGTGCCAGCGGTACGGCTTTGGGCTATGGCTACACCTTC; CDR3 protein: CASGTALGYGYTF
J gene: TRBJ2-1; D gene: -; clone size: few; V gene: TRBV27; CDR3 DNA: TGTGCCAGCAGACAGGGAAGGCCCTACAATGAGCAGTTCTTC; CDR3 protein: CASRQGRPYNEQFF
J gene: TRBJ2-3; D gene: -; clone size: -; V gene: TRBV27; CDR3 DNA: TGTGCCAGCAGTTTACGGGTCGGTACAGATACGCAGTATTTT; CDR3 protein: CASSLRVGTDTQYF
J gene: TRBJ2-1; D gene: TRBD2; clone size: -; V gene: TRBV13; CDR3 DNA: TGTGCCAGCAGCTTAGACTCCAGCGGGAGCACCTACAATGAGCAGTTCTTC; CDR3 protein: CASSLDSSGSTYNEQFF
J gene: TRBJ1-2; D gene: -; clone size: -; V gene: TRBV30; CDR3 DNA: TGTGCCTGGAGAAAATTAGGACAAGGAGGCTTCTATGGCTACACCTTC; CDR3 protein: CAWRKLGQGGFYGYTF
J gene: TRBJ1-6; D gene: -; clone size: -; V gene: TRBV10-3; CDR3 DNA: TGTGCCATCAGTGGGGAGGAGGGGAACTATAATTCACCCCTCCACTTT; CDR3 protein: CAISGEEGNYNSPLHF
J gene: TRBJ1-1; D gene: -; clone size: -; V gene: TRBV6-1; CDR3 DNA: TGTGCCAGCAGTGAATGGAATTCCGGGAACACTGAAGCTTTCTTT; CDR3 protein: CASSEWNSGNTEAFF
J gene: TRBJ1-2; D gene: TRBD1; clone size: -; V gene: TRBV4-2; CDR3 DNA: TGTGCCAGCAGCCAAGATCCTACGACAGGGCTGCTGGGTGGCTACACCTTC; CDR3 protein: CASSQDPTTGLLGGYTF
J gene: TRBJ1-6; D gene: TRBD1; clone size: -; V gene: TRBV27; CDR3 DNA: TGTGCCAGCAGCAGGACAGGGCGGCCTTATAATTCACCCCTCCACTTT; CDR3 protein: CASSRTGRPYNSPLHF
J gene: TRBJ1-1; D gene: -; clone size: -; V gene: TRBV5-1; CDR3 DNA: TGCGCCAGCAGCTTGGGTGGGGGACTTACTGAAGCTTTCTTT; CDR3 protein: CASSLGGGLTEAFF
J gene: TRBJ2-7; D gene: TRBD1; clone size: -; V gene: TRBV6-5; CDR3 DNA: TGTGCCAGCAGCTACCTTACGACGACAGGGGGCGAGCAGTACTTC; CDR3 protein: CASSYLTTTGGEQYF
J gene: TRBJ2-7; D gene: -; clone size: -; V gene: TRBV19; CDR3 DNA: TGTGCCAGTAGTCACCCGGACAGAAAATACGAGCAGTACTTC; CDR3 protein: CASSHPDRKYEQYF
J gene: TRBJ1-4; D gene: TRBD1; clone size: -; V gene: TRBV5-1; CDR3 DNA: TGCGCCAGCAGCAAGGGAGGGGGCAATGAAAAACTGTTTTTT; CDR3 protein: CASSKGGGNEKLFF
J gene: TRBJ2-5; D gene: TRBD2; clone size: -; V gene: TRBV7-8; CDR3 DNA: TGTGCCAGCAGCTCCCTAGCGGGGGGGAGAGAGACCCAGTACTTC; CDR3 protein: CASSSLAGGRETQYF
J gene: TRBJ1-1; D gene: -; clone size: -; V gene: TRBV5-1; CDR3 DNA: TGCGCCAGCAGCTTGGGACAGAGAGTGAACACTGAAGCTTTCTTT; CDR3 protein: CASSLGQRVNTEAFF
J gene: TRBJ1-1; D gene: -; clone size: -; V gene: TRBV5-8; CDR3 DNA: TGTGCCAGCAGCTTGGGACAGGCCTTATGGGACACTGAAGCTTTCTTT; CDR3 protein: CASSLGQALWDTEAFF
J gene: TRBJ1-5; D gene: -; clone size: -; V gene: TRBV7-2; CDR3 DNA: TGTGCCAGCAGCTTAGAGTATCTGCAACCCCAGCATTTT; CDR3 protein: CASSLEYLQPQHF
J gene: TRBJ1-6; D gene: -; clone size: -; V gene: TRBV19; CDR3 DNA: TGTGCCAGCAGTCTAGACCCAGGGAATAATTCACCCCTCCACTTT; CDR3 protein: CASSLDPGNNSPLHF
J gene: TRBJ2-3; D gene: TRBD1; clone size: -; V gene: TRBV27; CDR3 DNA: TGTGCCAGCAGTTTACGCGAGACAGGGTTTGCAGATACGCAGTATTTT; CDR3 protein: CASSLRETGFADTQYF
J gene: TRBJ2-7; D gene: -; clone size: -; V gene: TRBV20-1; CDR3 DNA: TGCAGTGCTTATAGGGGCAGCGAGCAGTACTTC; CDR3 protein: CSAYRGSEQYF
J gene: TRBJ1-1; D gene: -; clone size: few; V gene: TRBV6-5; CDR3 DNA: TGTGCCAGCAGTCCCCCGGCGCGGAACACTGAAGCTTTCTTT; CDR3 protein: CASSPPARNTEAFF
J gene: TRBJ2-7; D gene: TRBD1; clone size: few; V gene: TRBV10-2; CDR3 DNA: TGCGCCAGCAAACCGGGACAGAACTACGAGCAGTACTTC; CDR3 protein: CASKPGQNYEQYF
J gene: TRBJ2-5; D gene: -; clone size: -; V gene: TRBV9; CDR3 DNA: TGTGCCAGCAGCTTAGCGGAGACCCGGGGGACCCAGTACTTC; CDR3 protein: CASSLAETRGTQYF
J gene: TRBJ1-2; D gene: -; clone size: -; V gene: TRBV5-1; CDR3 DNA: TGCGCCAGCAGCTTGGAGGCCAGCAACTATGGCTACACCTTC; CDR3 protein: CASSLEASNYGYTF
J gene: TRBJ2-1; D gene: TRBD2; clone size: -; V gene: TRBV10-2; CDR3 DNA: TGCGCCAGCAAAAAGAAGGGAGCGGGGGGAAAGAATGAGCAGTTCTTC; CDR3 protein: CASKKKGAGGKNEQFF
J gene: TRBJ2-2; D gene: -; clone size: -; V gene: TRBV5-1; CDR3 DNA: TGCGCCAGCAGCGAATCCAAGGCCGGGGAGCTGTTTTTT; CDR3 protein: CASSESKAGELFF
J gene: TRBJ1-6; D gene: -; clone size: -; V gene: TRBV7-8; CDR3 DNA: TGTGCCAGCAGCTTAACAGGGAGTGTAGAAAGCTCCTATAATTCACCCCTCCACTTT; CDR3 protein: CASSLTGSVESSYNSPLHF
J gene: TRBJ1-1; D gene: -; clone size: once; V gene: TRBV5-1; CDR3 DNA: TGCGCCAGCAGCCCTCCGGGACACTCGAACACTGAAGCTTTCTTT; CDR3 protein: CASSPPGHSNTEAFF
J gene: TRBJ2-1; D gene: TRBD2; clone size: once; V gene: TRBV5-4; CDR3 DNA: TGTGCCAGCAGCCCCGGGACTAGCGGGGCTTACAATGAGCAGTTCTTC; CDR3 protein: CASSPGTSGAYNEQFF
J gene: TRBJ1-1; D gene: TRBD1; clone size: -; V gene: TRBV27; CDR3 DNA: TGTGCCAGCAGTTTAACCTCGACGACAGGGCGGAGGACTGAAGCTTTCTTT; CDR3 protein: CASSLTSTTGRRTEAFF